The rows below give T cell receptor beta chains drawn from one sample of a study of cytotoxic CD8 clonotypes in ibrutinib-treated CLL. Data came from immunoSEQ multiplex PCR; TCRdb stores just in-frame clones and leaves some out. Altogether tens of thousands of clones are present, about 72% being singletons, with the ten largest covering around 28%. Specimen: PBMCs, collected after 24 months of ibrutinib treatment. The source of these receptors is a human donor with chronic lymphocytic leukemia. The CDR3 runs from the conserved cysteine through the conserved F or W. Fields, in order: CDR3 protein, CDR3 DNA, clone size, D gene, V gene, J gene. A D gene is named only where the DNA matches it firmly. Only some rows state a clone size, as once, few, many or a class for expanded clones.

CDR3aa: CASSLARGALGGYTF
CDR3nt: TGTGCCAGCAGCTTGGCCAGGGGAGCACTTGGTGGCTACACCTTC
abundance: few
d_gene: -
v_gene: TRBV5-4
j_gene: TRBJ1-2

CDR3aa: CASSTGNSYNEQFF
CDR3nt: TGTGCCAGTAGTACAGGGAATTCCTACAATGAGCAGTTCTTC
abundance: -
d_gene: -
v_gene: TRBV19
j_gene: TRBJ2-1

CDR3aa: CASSIIPGNNNEQFF
CDR3nt: TGTGCCAGTAGTATTATTCCAGGGAACAACAATGAGCAGTTCTTC
abundance: -
d_gene: -
v_gene: TRBV19
j_gene: TRBJ2-1

CDR3aa: CASSQARAYEQYF
CDR3nt: TGCGCCAGCAGCCAAGCCAGGGCCTACGAGCAGTACTTC
abundance: -
d_gene: -
v_gene: TRBV4-1
j_gene: TRBJ2-7

CDR3aa: CASSLNPPFNQPQHF
CDR3nt: TGTGCCAGCAGCTTGAATCCCCCGTTCAATCAGCCCCAGCATTTT
abundance: -
d_gene: -
v_gene: TRBV7-9
j_gene: TRBJ1-5

CDR3aa: CASSLDRWGGGYTF
CDR3nt: TGCGCCAGCAGCTTGGATCGGTGGGGGGGTGGCTACACCTTC
abundance: -
d_gene: -
v_gene: TRBV5-1
j_gene: TRBJ1-2

CDR3aa: CASSPDSNSPLHF
CDR3nt: TGCGCCAGCAGCCCGGACTCTAATTCACCCCTCCACTTT
abundance: -
d_gene: -
v_gene: TRBV5-1
j_gene: TRBJ1-6

CDR3aa: CASSPGPQNTDTQYF
CDR3nt: TGTGCCAGCTCACCCGGACCACAAAACACAGATACGCAGTATTTT
abundance: -
d_gene: -
v_gene: TRBV18
j_gene: TRBJ2-3

CDR3aa: CASSPTRQNTGELFF
CDR3nt: TGCGCCAGCAGCCCGACACGGCAGAACACCGGGGAGCTGTTTTTT
abundance: -
d_gene: -
v_gene: TRBV5-1
j_gene: TRBJ2-2

CDR3aa: CAISEFRTGEIYGYTF
CDR3nt: TGTGCCATCAGTGAGTTCAGGACAGGGGAAATCTATGGCTACACCTTC
abundance: medium-sized
d_gene: TRBD1
v_gene: TRBV10-3
j_gene: TRBJ1-2

CDR3aa: CASSVVGSSYNEQFF
CDR3nt: TGTGCCAGCAGCGTAGTGGGCAGCTCCTACAATGAGCAGTTCTTC
abundance: few
d_gene: -
v_gene: TRBV9
j_gene: TRBJ2-1

CDR3aa: CASSVTSGGRETQYF
CDR3nt: TGTGCCAGCAGCGTGACTAGCGGGGGGAGAGAGACCCAGTACTTC
abundance: -
d_gene: TRBD2
v_gene: TRBV5-4
j_gene: TRBJ2-5

CDR3aa: CASSLSPSIDNTGELFF
CDR3nt: TGTGCCAGTAGTCTCTCCCCCTCGATTGACAACACCGGGGAGCTGTTTTTT
abundance: -
d_gene: -
v_gene: TRBV19
j_gene: TRBJ2-2

CDR3aa: CASSADRGTEAFF
CDR3nt: TGTGCCAGCAGTGCGGACAGGGGCACTGAAGCTTTCTTT
abundance: few
d_gene: TRBD1
v_gene: TRBV2
j_gene: TRBJ1-1

CDR3aa: CASSQRGPKNIQYF
CDR3nt: TGCGCCAGCAGCCAGCGAGGGCCCAAAAACATTCAGTACTTC
abundance: -
d_gene: -
v_gene: TRBV4-1
j_gene: TRBJ2-4

CDR3aa: CASSPDSDPNTGELFF
CDR3nt: TGTGCCAGCTCACCAGACAGCGACCCGAACACCGGGGAGCTGTTTTTT
abundance: -
d_gene: -
v_gene: TRBV18
j_gene: TRBJ2-2

CDR3aa: CASSLAGRANSPLHF
CDR3nt: TGCGCCAGCAGCTTGGCCGGCAGGGCAAATTCACCCCTCCACTTT
abundance: -
d_gene: -
v_gene: TRBV5-1
j_gene: TRBJ1-6

CDR3aa: CASSSMDRARYGYTF
CDR3nt: TGTGCCAGCAGCTCGATGGACAGGGCCCGCTATGGCTACACCTTC
abundance: -
d_gene: TRBD1
v_gene: TRBV5-4
j_gene: TRBJ1-2

CDR3aa: CASSLPGTDTQYF
CDR3nt: TGTGCCAGCAGCTTGCCGGGGACAGATACGCAGTATTTT
abundance: -
d_gene: -
v_gene: TRBV13
j_gene: TRBJ2-3

CDR3aa: CASGSPARNEQFF
CDR3nt: TGCGCCAGCGGCTCCCCGGCTAGGAATGAGCAGTTCTTC
abundance: -
d_gene: -
v_gene: TRBV4-1
j_gene: TRBJ2-1

CDR3aa: CASSSDLRGVYEQFF
CDR3nt: TGTGCCAGCAGCTCCGATCTGAGGGGGGTTTATGAGCAGTTCTTC
abundance: -
d_gene: -
v_gene: TRBV11-2
j_gene: TRBJ2-1

CDR3aa: CASTAGISGLDVNTEAFF
CDR3nt: TGTGCCAGCACAGCCGGTATAAGTGGGCTAGACGTGAACACTGAAGCTTTCTTT
abundance: -
d_gene: -
v_gene: TRBV5-5
j_gene: TRBJ1-1

CDR3aa: CASSEALRASGGYNEQFF
CDR3nt: TGTGCCAGCAGTGAAGCGCTTCGGGCTAGCGGGGGGTACAATGAGCAGTTCTTC
abundance: -
d_gene: TRBD2
v_gene: TRBV2
j_gene: TRBJ2-1

CDR3aa: CASSLLTSQETQYF
CDR3nt: TGTGCCAGCAGCTTACTCACCTCTCAAGAGACCCAGTACTTC
abundance: -
d_gene: -
v_gene: TRBV7-9
j_gene: TRBJ2-5

CDR3aa: CASSPPENYGYTF
CDR3nt: TGTGCCAGCAGCCCCCCGGAAAACTATGGCTACACCTTC
abundance: -
d_gene: -
v_gene: TRBV21-1
j_gene: TRBJ1-2